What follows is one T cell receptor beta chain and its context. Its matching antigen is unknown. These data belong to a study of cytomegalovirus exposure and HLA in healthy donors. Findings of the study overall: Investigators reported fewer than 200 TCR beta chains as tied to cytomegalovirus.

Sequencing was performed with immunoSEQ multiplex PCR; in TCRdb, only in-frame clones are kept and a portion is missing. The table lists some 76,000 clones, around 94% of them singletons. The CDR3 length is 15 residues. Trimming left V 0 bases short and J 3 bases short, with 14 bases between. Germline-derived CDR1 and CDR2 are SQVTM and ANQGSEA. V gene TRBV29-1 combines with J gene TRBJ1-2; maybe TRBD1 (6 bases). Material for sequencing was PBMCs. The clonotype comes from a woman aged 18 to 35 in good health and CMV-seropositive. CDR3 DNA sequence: TGCAGCGTTGAAGAGGCGGGGGGCGCGGACTATGGCTACACCTTC. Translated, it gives CSVEEAGGADYGYTF.